This T cell receptor (beta chain) stems from a study of cytomegalovirus exposure and HLA in healthy donors. Worth noting for this clone: Its antigen remains unidentified.

The germline CDR1 and CDR2 sequences are MNHNY and SVGAGI (reference sequence). Trimming cost V 6 bases and J 11 bases; bases outside gene matches: 16. The CDR3 runs 15 residues. The PCR was carried out with 60 Vbeta primers and 13 Jbeta primers. Clones were read by immunoSEQ multiplex PCR, and TCRdb kept only the in-frame ones, dropping some. In the table there are 150,000 or so clones, approximately 70% of which are singletons. Study-wide results and limits: Earlier analysis yielded a pattern in which most TCR beta V segments were productive about 87% or about 30% of the time. A later analysis reported that several of the most significant clusters appeared to be linked to common viral pathogens, among them Epstein-Barr virus.

The sequence came from a woman aged 55-70 years in good health and CMV-seropositive. Sequenced: PBMCs. The chain links TRBV6-6 to TRBJ1-5; 7 bases agree with TRBD1. The CDR3 sequence is CASSLYGTALYAQHF. The CDR3 DNA follows: TGTGCCAGCAGCCTTTACGGGACAGCCCTGTACGCCCAGCATTTT.